The 6 T cell receptor beta chains below all came from one sample that was sequenced in a study of cytomegalovirus exposure and HLA in healthy donors (dated by TCRdb to 2016 to 2017). Libraries were constructed by the immunoSEQ multiplex PCR assay. The multiplex PCR relied on a mix of 60 forward primers for TCR Vbeta segments and 13 reverse primers for TCR Jbeta segments. Drawn from immuneACCESS, this table holds only the in-frame rearrangements with V and J called that TCRdb kept. Clones are partly lost; checked studies trace under half to an unresolved V gene and leave the rest unexplained. This sample is represented by 150,000 to 200,000 clones; 75% to 90% of them were singletons. Clones ranked in the top ten supply just under 2% of the sample. What was sequenced was PBMCs. These receptors were collected from a woman aged 18 to 35 in good health and CMV-seronegative.

The gene calls are TRBV19 and TRBJ2-2; D is possibly TRBD1 (6 bases). V shed 10 bases and J shed 3 bases, with 15 bases lying between them. Germline V lookup: CDR1 LNHDA, CDR2 SQIVND (reference sequence). CDR3 length: 14 residues. CDR3 loop: CATNQGRDTGELFF. The CDR3 region has the DNA TGTGCCACTAATCAGGGGCGAGACACCGGGGAGCTGTTTTTT.

J is TRBJ1-2 and V is TRBV6-5; the match to TRBD1 covers 11 bases. Trimming took 5 bases from V and 4 from J; bases not matched to a gene: 3. The CDR3 spans 14 residues. Germline assignment: CDR1 MNHEY and CDR2 SVGAGI. The CDR3, as DNA: TGTGCCAGCAGTGGACAGGGGGCGCTCTATGGCTACACCTTC. Translated, it gives CASSGQGALYGYTF.

The chain recombines TRBV28 with TRBJ1-2; D unclear. CDR1 is MDHEN, CDR2 SYDVKM, per germline. CDR3 length: 15 amino acids. V lost 5 bases to trimming and J lost 0 bases, with 13 bases between them. The CDR3 is CASSSPTGTNYGYTF. The DNA for the CDR3 is TGTGCCAGCAGTAGCCCGACGGGGACTAACTATGGCTACACCTTC.

This clone was detected only a few times. This chain uses TRBV5-1 with TRBJ2-7; 9 bases align to TRBD1. The germline gives CDR1 SGHRS, CDR2 YFSETQ. CDR3 length: 14 amino acids. The junction had 7 bases not matched to a gene; V was cut back by 4 bases and J by 5 bases. CDR3 coding DNA: TGCGCCAGCAGCAAGCCGGGACAGGGTAACGAGCAGTACTTC. Its translation is CASSKPGQGNEQYF. Full variable domain (missing parts from reference TRBV5-1 and TRBJ2-7): KAGVTQTPRYLIKTRGQQVTLSCSPISGHRSVSWYQQTPGQGLQFLFEYFSETQRNKGNFPGRFSGRQFSNSRSEMNVSTLELGDSALYLCASSKPGQGNEQYFGPGTRLTVT.

The chain carries TRBV6-1 and TRBJ2-7; 13 nucleotides match TRBD2. Trimming removed 5 bases from V and 2 bases from J; junction bases left unmatched: 18. CDR1 MNHNS and CDR2 SASEGT come from the germline V gene. The CDR3 totals 20 residues. CDR3 in amino acids: CASSQEKGLAGAGPTYEQYF. The CDR3 DNA reads TGTGCCAGCAGTCAAGAAAAAGGACTAGCGGGGGCCGGTCCAACCTACGAGCAGTACTTC.

This chain uses TRBV5-1 with TRBJ2-5; 8 bases map to TRBD2. The CDR3 length is 14 residues. Germline lookup yields CDR1 SGHRS and CDR2 YFSETQ. The V segment lost 4 bases and the J segment 2 bases; nucleotides outside the gene matches: 4. The CDR3 DNA follows: TGCGCCAGCAGCCCCGGGAGGGGACAAGAGACCCAGTACTTC. The encoded protein is CASSPGRGQETQYF.